The 9 T cell receptor beta chains presented below share a single source sample, sequenced in a study of blood T cell repertoires in COVID-19. The table came from immunoSEQ multiplex PCR; TCRdb's copy has only in-frame clones and leaves some out. The data contain roughly 300,000 clones, more than 75% of them singletons. Sample: peripheral blood. Source of these receptors: a woman in her 50s who had recovered from COVID-19.

The chain has TRBV28 and TRBJ1-3, with a possible D match to TRBD1 (6 bases). Germline CDR1 is MDHEN and CDR2 is SYDVKM. CDR3 length: 16 amino acids. V shed 1 base and J shed 4 bases, with 14 bases lying between them. CDR3 bases: TGTGCCAGCAGTTTATTGCCAGGGGTATTAGGAAACACCATATATTTT. Protein product: CASSLLPGVLGNTIYF.

The chain has TRBV9 and TRBJ2-2; no clear D gene. Trimming left V 0 bases short and J 3 bases short, with 9 bases between. The CDR3 is made up of 15 amino acids. Germline V gives CDR1 SGDLS, CDR2 YYNGEE. The CDR3 DNA follows: TGTGCCAGCAGCGTAGAGCCAAAGTACACCGGGGAGCTGTTTTTT. It is translated as CASSVEPKYTGELFF.

As regards this clone: The sample contains more than one DNA sequence encoding this CDR3. The genes are TRBV6-5 and TRBJ2-6; D is ambiguous. The CDR3 covers 15 residues. CDR1 is MNHEY, CDR2 SVGAGI, per germline. The germline V and J ends were trimmed by 2 bases and 1 base, with 6 bases remaining between them. The CDR3 bases are TGTGCCAGCAGTTACAGAGGATCTGGGGCCAACGTCCTGACTTTC. Translated: CASSYRGSGANVLTF.

The rearrangement links TRBV24-1 to TRBJ2-5; 8 bases line up with TRBD1. With V trimmed by 4 bases and J by 5 bases, 8 bases remained unmatched. CDR1 is KGHDR and CDR2 is SFDVKD in the germline V gene. CDR3 length equals 15 residues. As DNA, the CDR3 is TGTGCCACCAGTGAAGAACAGGGGGGATTGGAGACCCAGTACTTC. Translated, it gives CATSEEQGGLETQYF.

The CDR3: CASSSGGEVSEAFF. CDR3 coding DNA: TGTGCCAGCAGCTCAGGAGGGGAGGTGAGTGAAGCTTTCTTT. The chain is built from TRBV28 and TRBJ1-1, with a possible D match to TRBD1 (5 bases). Germline CDR1 reads MDHEN; CDR2 reads SYDVKM. Trimming left V 6 bases short and J 7 bases short, with 18 bases between. The CDR3 has 14 amino acids.

This chain joins TRBV7-8 and TRBJ1-2; 7 bases match TRBD1. Germline V CDR1 and CDR2: SGHVS, FQNEAQ. The CDR3 runs 17 residues. V shed 2 bases and J 2 bases; nucleotides not matched to a gene: 11. The DNA for the CDR3 is TGTGCCAGCAGCTTACGAGTTGTTGTAGGGGGCAACTATGGCTACACCTTC. This gives the protein CASSLRVVVGGNYGYTF.

The J gene is TRBJ2-5, the V gene TRBV3-1 (or the pseudogene TRBV3-2); 8 positions match TRBD2. The CDR3 runs to 16 residues. Trimming at V came to 1 base and at J to 4 bases, leaving 8 bases not matched to a gene. In germline, CDR1 is LGHDT, CDR2 YNNKEL (reference sequence). The CDR3 DNA is TGTGCCAGCAGCCAAGTCCCGGGGGGGGTTTTAGAGACCCAGTACTTC. This codes for CASSQVPGGVLETQYF.

This chain links TRBV10-3 with TRBJ2-1; TRBD2 agrees at 10 bases. This CDR3 region has 19 residues. The germline V gene has CDR1 ENHRY and CDR2 SYGVKD. With V trimmed by 4 bases and J by 0 bases, 12 bases remained unmatched. The CDR3 loop is CAISASPGTSVSSYNEQFF. As DNA, the CDR3 is TGTGCCATCAGTGCATCCCCCGGGACTAGCGTAAGCTCCTACAATGAGCAGTTCTTC.

The chain employs TRBV18 and TRBJ2-7, with D hard to call. The CDR3 totals 14 residues. Germline CDR1 is KGHSH and CDR2 is LQKENI. The V end lost 2 bases, the J end lost 2 bases, and 10 bases lay between the germline ends. As DNA, the CDR3 is TGTGCCAGCTCACCAAGTAGCATAGCCTACGAGCAGTACTTC. Translated, it gives CASSPSSIAYEQYF. The whole variable domain, remainder taken from reference TRBV18 and TRBJ2-7, is NAGVMQNPRHLVRRRGQEARLRCSPMKGHSHVYWYRQLPEEGLKFMVYLQKENIIDESGMPKERFSAEFPKEGPSILRIQQVVRGDSAAYFCASSPSSIAYEQYFGPGTRLTVT.